The present T cell receptor beta chain was sequenced within a study of T cells in Graves' hyperthyroidism and ophthalmopathy. Points from the study as a whole: In the analysis, a 13 V-J model separated ophthalmopathy from stable hyperthyroidism. Most clonotypes expanded in thyroid above 0.001 were likewise present in blood.

This clonotype was counted ten times or more. Its matching antigen is unknown. Hyperthyroidism patients were newly diagnosed, had disease duration under 2 months, and were aged 18 to 65 years. Patients with uncontrolled infections, other autoimmune diseases, pregnancy or lactation were excluded. This CDR3 contains 14 residues. CDR1 is MGHRA, CDR2 YSYEKL, per germline. Trimming took 6 bases from V and 6 from J, leaving 17 bases between them. TCR beta CDR3 sequences were amplified from RNA transcripts. A set of HTBI primers served as the primers for a first-round RT-PCR of the TCR CDR3. In TCRdb, the multiplex PCR reads were re-called with MiXCR into one record per CDR3 protein. Found here are a few hundred thousand distinct CDR3 sequences, less than 25% of them singletons; the top ten hold roughly 29%.

This TCR was sampled from a man aged 18 to 29 with Graves' hyperthyroidism. The rearrangement uses TRBV4-1 and TRBJ1-1; D possibly corresponds to TRBD1 (5 bases). Sequencing was performed on blood. The DNA for the CDR3 is TGCGCCAGCAGGAGAAGTGGGGGTGGTGCTGAAGCTTTCTTT. This gives the protein CASRRSGGGAEAFF.